The 21 T cell receptor beta chains in this list originate from one sample, sequenced in a study of T cells in Graves' hyperthyroidism and ophthalmopathy. Using RNA transcripts as the source, TCR beta CDR3 regions were amplified. The HTBI set primed first-round TCR CDR3 RT-PCR. One entry per CDR3 protein results from TCRdb running MiXCR on the multiplex PCR reads. The sample lists approximately 520,000 distinct CDR3 sequences, less than 25% seen once, with around 27% in the top ten. The sequenced sample was blood. All receptors come from a man aged 18-30 years with Graves' hyperthyroidism.

In this sample, this clonotype turned up many times. The chain links TRBV27 to TRBJ2-7, with D possibly being TRBD1 (6 bases). This CDR3 is 16 amino acids long. From germline, CDR1 is MNHEY and CDR2 SMNVEV (reference sequence). The V gene lost 2 bases and the J gene lost 5 bases, with 19 bases spanning the gap. CDR3 sequence (DNA): TGTGCCAGCAGTTTAGTGTTCGGACAGAGGGCCCACGAGCAGTACTTC. Residues: CASSLVFGQRAHEQYF.

This clonotype was seen a few times. The V gene is TRBV19, the J gene TRBJ1-2, with D uncertain. Germline values: CDR1 LNHDA, CDR2 SQIVND (reference sequence). The CDR3 length is 13 residues. V was clipped by 3 bases and J by 5 bases, with 10 bases between them. This CDR3 reads CASSIQASYGYTF. The CDR3 region has the DNA TGTGCCAGTAGTATTCAAGCTTCTTATGGCTACACCTTC.

This clonotype was counted only a few times. The junction departs from germline at one end; a sequencing error may be responsible. The chain recombines TRBV11-1 with TRBJ2-7; 9 bases match TRBD1. The CDR3 spans 18 residues. Germline CDR1 and CDR2: SGHAT and FQDESV (reference sequence). The CDR3, as DNA: TGTGCCAGCAGCTTAGGAGGGGGACAGGGTATTACCTCCCACGAGCAGTACTTC. Its protein product is CASSLGGGQGITSHEQYF. Full variable domain (rest looked up from reference TRBV11-1 and TRBJ2-7): EAEVAQSPRYKITEKSQAVAFWCDPISGHATLYWYRQILGQGPELLVQFQDESVVDDSQLPKDRFSAERLKGVDSTLKIQPAELGDSAMYLCASSLGGGQGITSHEQYFGPGTRLTVT.

This clonotype was recorded at least ten times. The J gene is TRBJ2-5, the V gene TRBV12-3 or TRBV12-4; the D gene is possibly TRBD2 (6 bases). V shed 6 bases and J shed 0 bases, with 11 bases lying between them. CDR3 length: 14 amino acids. The CDR3 nucleotides read TGTGCCAGCAGACTTGCGGGACACCAAGAGACCCAGTACTTC. Amino acids: CASRLAGHQETQYF.

The chain recombines TRBV6-2 or TRBV6-3 with TRBJ2-2, with D possibly TRBD2 on 6 matching bases. The CDR3 totals 14 residues. Germline V lookup: CDR1 MNHEY, CDR2 SVGEGT. V was pared by 3 bases and J by 8 bases, with 13 bases between. CDR3 in DNA: TGTGCCAGCAGTTATAGGGCTAGCGCTGGGGAGCTGTTTTTT. It translates to CASSYRASAGELFF.

V is TRBV30 and J is TRBJ2-2; D is undetermined. Trimming removed 4 bases at V and 5 bases at J, with 11 bases between. The CDR3 length is 13 residues. Germline V CDR1 and CDR2: GTSNPN, SVGIG (reference sequence). In DNA, the CDR3 is TGTGCCTGGATCGAAGATCGGACCGGGGAGCTGTTTTTT. It encodes CAWIEDRTGELFF.

A few counts support this clonotype. This chain uses TRBV6-1 with TRBJ1-5; possibly TRBD1 for D (5 bases). V was pared by 9 bases and J by 0 bases, with 15 bases between. The CDR3 has 15 amino acids. Germline CDR1 MNHNS, CDR2 SASEGT. The CDR3 nucleotides are TGTGCCAGTGGGGAGGGGTCGGTTAGCAATCAGCCCCAGCATTTT. It codes for CASGEGSVSNQPQHF.

In its sample, this clonotype was seen many times. The gene calls are TRBV19 and TRBJ1-2; D might be TRBD1 (6 bases). Germline CDR1 is LNHDA and CDR2 is SQIVND (reference sequence). The CDR3 has 13 amino acids. With 5 bases removed from V and 8 bases from J, the gap between germline ends came to 15 bases. This CDR3 is CASSSTGHHGYTF. The CDR3, as DNA: TGTGCCAGTAGTTCGACAGGACACCACGGCTACACCTTC.

The chain employs TRBV20-1 and TRBJ1-1; D might be TRBD1 (5 bases). The V gene lost 3 bases and the J gene lost 6 bases, with 17 bases spanning the gap. CDR3 size: 14 residues. CDR1 and CDR2 (germline): DFQATT, SNEGSKA (reference sequence). The CDR3 is CSASFGREVAEAFF. The CDR3 DNA sequence: TGCAGTGCTAGTTTTGGCAGGGAAGTGGCTGAAGCTTTCTTT.

The chain joins TRBV7-9 to TRBJ1-3; D call uncertain. V was cut by 11 bases and J by 0 bases, with 17 bases left in between. This CDR3 has 15 residues. The germline CDR1 and CDR2 sequences are SEHNR and FQNEAQ (reference sequence). The CDR3 sequence is CARGEAEPSGNTIYF. In nucleotides, the CDR3 is TGTGCCCGCGGGGAGGCTGAACCCTCTGGAAACACCATATATTTT. Drawing the rest from reference TRBV7-9 and TRBJ1-3, the complete variable domain is DTGVSQNPRHKITKRGQNVTFRCDPISEHNRLYWYRQTLGQGPEFLTYFQNEAQLEKSRLLSDRFSAERPKGSFSTLEIQRTEQGDSAMYLCARGEAEPSGNTIYFGEGSWLTVV.

This clonotype came up many times. V usage is TRBV19 and J usage is TRBJ1-1, with D possibly TRBD1 on 5 matching bases. V was cut by 7 bases and J by 1 base, with 13 bases left in between. CDR1 and CDR2 from the germline V gene are LNHDA and SQIVND (reference sequence). The CDR3 totals 14 residues. The CDR3 loop reads CASIFGAPNTEAFF. For the CDR3, the DNA is TGTGCCAGTATCTTTGGGGCCCCGAACACTGAAGCTTTCTTT.

The V call is TRBV6-1, the J call TRBJ1-2, with D uncertain. The CDR3 covers 15 residues. Germline V gene lookup returns CDR1 MNHNS and CDR2 SASEGT. Trimming stripped 5 bases from V and 4 bases from J, with 17 bases between. CDR3 DNA: TGTGCCAGCAGTCAAGACGGAAACAGATTCTATGGCTACACCTTC. Translation: CASSQDGNRFYGYTF.

V gene TRBV12-3 or TRBV12-4 combines with J gene TRBJ1-2; D is unresolved. The CDR3 extends over 13 amino acids. The V gene lost 4 bases and the J gene lost 4 bases, with 10 bases spanning the gap. The CDR3 DNA reads as TGTGCCAGCAGTTCTAATAGGCTCTATGGCTACACCTTC. Protein sequence: CASSSNRLYGYTF.

This clonotype came up many times. The rearrangement joins TRBV6-1 to TRBJ2-7; D gene unclear. The CDR3 consists of 16 residues. From germline, CDR1 is MNHNS and CDR2 SASEGT. V was trimmed by 0 bases and J by 5 bases, leaving 17 bases between them. CDR3 in amino acids: CASSEAGPMIGNEQYF. The CDR3, as DNA: TGTGCCAGCAGTGAAGCGGGCCCGATGATTGGGAACGAGCAGTACTTC.

This clonotype was detected ten times or more. V usage is TRBV2 and J usage is TRBJ1-5, with D perhaps TRBD1 (5 bases). V lost 6 bases, J lost 0 bases, and 15 bases lay in between. The CDR3 is made up of 16 amino acids. CDR1 and CDR2 from the germline V gene are SNHLY and FYNNEI. CDR3 sequence reads: CASRGPGRYSNQPQHF. In DNA, the CDR3 is TGTGCCAGCAGGGGCCCAGGGAGGTATAGCAATCAGCCCCAGCATTTT.

This clonotype was recorded a few times. The chain links TRBV5-5 to TRBJ1-1; D is unresolved. V lost 0 bases to trimming and J lost 11 bases, with 20 bases between them. The CDR3 has 15 residues. Germline CDR1 reads SGHKS; CDR2 reads YYEKEE (reference sequence). This CDR3 is CASSLEILSRRRAFF. Written as DNA, the CDR3 is TGTGCCAGCAGCTTGGAAATTCTGTCGCGGCGGCGGGCTTTCTTT. Looking up the rest from reference TRBV5-5 and TRBJ1-1 gives the full variable domain: DAGVTQSPTHLIKTRGQQVTLRCSPISGHKSVSWYQQVLGQGPQFIFQYYEKEERGRGNFPDRFSARQFPNYSSELNVNALLLGDSALYLCASSLEILSRRRAFFGQGTRLTVV.

This clonotype was seen repeatedly, ten times or more. J is TRBJ1-1 and V is TRBV7-8; D is uncertain. There are 12 residues in the CDR3. Germline V lookup: CDR1 SGHVS, CDR2 FQNEAQ. The V end was cut by 6 bases, the J end by 1 base, with 6 bases between. The CDR3 DNA reads as TGTGCCAGCAGTCACTCGAACACTGAAGCTTTCTTT. It codes for CASSHSNTEAFF.

This clonotype was recorded at least ten times. The chain carries TRBV6-2 or TRBV6-3 and TRBJ2-7; no clear D gene. CDR3 length: 14 amino acids. The germline V gene has CDR1 MNHEY and CDR2 SVGEGT. V lost 1 base and J 3 bases, leaving 10 bases between the germline ends. CDR3 DNA: TGTGCCAGCAGTTACTGGGGAAAGGGCTACGAGCAGTACTTC. Its protein product is CASSYWGKGYEQYF.

This clonotype was picked up many times. V gene TRBV24-1 combines with J gene TRBJ2-7, with D possibly TRBD2 on 5 matching bases. CDR3 size: 13 residues. V shed 0 bases and J shed 5 bases, with 7 bases lying between them. The germline V gene has CDR1 KGHDR and CDR2 SFDVKD. CDR3 loop: CATSDLSGDEQYF. The CDR3 DNA sequence: TGTGCCACCAGTGATTTGTCCGGGGACGAGCAGTACTTC.

V usage is TRBV28 and J usage is TRBJ1-2; 8 bases are a match to TRBD1. The CDR3 has 13 amino acids. From germline, CDR1 is MDHEN and CDR2 SYDVKM. Trimming took 4 bases from V and 8 from J; bases not matched to a gene: 6. The CDR3 bases are TGTGCCAGCAGTTCTGGACAGGGCCTCGGCTACACCTTC. Translated, it gives CASSSGQGLGYTF.

This clonotype came up many times. The chain is built from TRBV30 and TRBJ1-1, with D possibly TRBD1 on 5 matching bases. Trimming took off 2 bases at V and 1 base at J, with 14 bases between the two ends. The CDR3 is made up of 15 amino acids. Germline loops: CDR1 GTSNPN, CDR2 SVGIG (reference sequence). The DNA for the CDR3 is TGTGCCTGGAGTACACCCGGGACGGAGAACACTGAAGCTTTCTTT. It encodes CAWSTPGTENTEAFF.